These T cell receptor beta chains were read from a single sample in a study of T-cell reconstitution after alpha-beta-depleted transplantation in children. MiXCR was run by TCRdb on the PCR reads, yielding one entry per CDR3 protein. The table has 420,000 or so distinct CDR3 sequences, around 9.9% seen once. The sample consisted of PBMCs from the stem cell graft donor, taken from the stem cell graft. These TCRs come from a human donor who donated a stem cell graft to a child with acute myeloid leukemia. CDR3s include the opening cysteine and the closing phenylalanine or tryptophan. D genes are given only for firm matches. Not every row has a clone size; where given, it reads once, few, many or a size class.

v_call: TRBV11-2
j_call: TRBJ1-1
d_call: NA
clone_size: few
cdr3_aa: CASSFSYVNTEAFF
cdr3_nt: TGTGCCAGCAGCTTTAGCTATGTCAACACTGAAGCTTTCTTT

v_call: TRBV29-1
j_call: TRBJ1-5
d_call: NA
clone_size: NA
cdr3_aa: CSVEGGVNQPQHF
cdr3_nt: TGCAGCGTTGAAGGAGGGGTCAATCAGCCCCAGCATTTT

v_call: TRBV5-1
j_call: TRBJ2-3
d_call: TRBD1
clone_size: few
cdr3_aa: CASSSGTGITDTQYF
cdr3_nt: TGCGCCAGCAGCTCCGGGACAGGGATTACAGATACGCAGTATTTT

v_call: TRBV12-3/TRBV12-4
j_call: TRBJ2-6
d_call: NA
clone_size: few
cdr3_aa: CASSLAPGLGDDSGANVLTF
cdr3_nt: TGTGCCAGCAGTTTAGCGCCGGGTCTAGGAGACGACTCTGGGGCCAACGTCCTGACTTTC

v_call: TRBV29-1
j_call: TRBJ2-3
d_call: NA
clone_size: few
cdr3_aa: CSVLTQGRADTQYF
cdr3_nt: TGCAGCGTTCTCACCCAGGGAAGGGCAGATACGCAGTATTTT

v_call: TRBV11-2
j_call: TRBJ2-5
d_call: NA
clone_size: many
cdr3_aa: CASSSLWGPETQYF
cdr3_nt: TGTGCCAGCAGCTCCCTTTGGGGGCCTGAGACCCAGTACTTC

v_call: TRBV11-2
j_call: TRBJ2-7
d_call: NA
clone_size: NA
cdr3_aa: CASSFGRGIAYF
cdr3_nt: NA

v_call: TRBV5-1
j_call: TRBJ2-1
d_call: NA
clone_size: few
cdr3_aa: CASSPRLADGGEQFF
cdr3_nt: TGCGCCAGCAGCCCCCGCCTTGCCGATGGGGGTGAGCAGTTCTTC

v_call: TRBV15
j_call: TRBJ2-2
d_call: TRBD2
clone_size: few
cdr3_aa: CATSRDRGSGGAGGELFF
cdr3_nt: TGTGCCACCAGCAGAGATCGTGGTAGCGGGGGGGCCGGCGGGGAGCTGTTTTTT

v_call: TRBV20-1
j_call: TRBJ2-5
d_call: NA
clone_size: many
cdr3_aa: CSAMTGAPETQYF
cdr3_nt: TGCAGTGCGATGACGGGAGCCCCAGAGACCCAGTACTTC

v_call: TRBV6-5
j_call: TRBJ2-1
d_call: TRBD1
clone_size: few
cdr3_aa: CASRLQGSEQFF
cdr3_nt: TGTGCCAGCAGGCTACAGGGGTCTGAGCAGTTCTTC

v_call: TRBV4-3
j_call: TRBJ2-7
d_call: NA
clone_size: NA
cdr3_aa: CASSQDPASFYEQYF
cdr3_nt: TGCGCCAGCAGCCAAGATCCAGCATCATTCTACGAGCAGTACTTC

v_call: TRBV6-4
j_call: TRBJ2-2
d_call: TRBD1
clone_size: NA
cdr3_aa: CASSEDRTSGELFF
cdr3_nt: TGTGCCAGCAGTGAGGACAGGACGAGCGGGGAGCTGTTTTTT

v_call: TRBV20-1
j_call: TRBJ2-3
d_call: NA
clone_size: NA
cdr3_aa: CSRRARYTDTQYF
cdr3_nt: TGCAGCCGCCGGGCAAGATACACAGATACGCAGTATTTT